The T cell receptor beta chain under discussion was sequenced for a study of blood T cell repertoires in COVID-19. As for the study in general: Whether acute or convalescent, the COVID-19 samples came from the United States, Italy and Spain.

Assay used: immunoSEQ multiplex PCR; TCRdb lists only in-frame clones, some missing. Among 370,000 or so clones listed, 81% were seen once. Sequencing was performed on peripheral blood. The TCR sequence derives from a human donor with acute or convalescent COVID-19. The donor label of this sample is uncertain.

The CDR3 region has the DNA TGTGCCAGTAGTAGAATAGGACAGGGGCGGACTGAAGCTTTCTTT. Translated, it gives CASSRIGQGRTEAFF. J is TRBJ1-1 and V is TRBV19; 9 bases match TRBD1. Germline CDR1 is LNHDA and CDR2 is SQIVND (reference sequence). CDR3 size: 15 residues. The ends lost 4 bases at V and 5 bases at J; junction bases unmatched: 8. The complete variable domain, with remaining parts taken from reference TRBV19 and TRBJ1-1, reads DGGITQSPKYLFRKEGQNVTLSCEQNLNHDAMYWYRQDPGQGLRLIYYSQIVNDFQKGDIAEGYSVSREKKESFPLTVTSAQKNPTAFYLCASSRIGQGRTEAFFGQGTRLTVV.